This T cell receptor beta chain was retrieved from a study of blood T cell repertoires in COVID-19. The CDR3 is made up of 14 amino acids. V was shortened by 4 bases and J by 8 bases, with 17 bases between the two germline ends. Germline loops: CDR1 MNHEY, CDR2 SVGAGI. The count of this clone is one. Other nucleotide sequences from this sample produce the same CDR3. The table came from immunoSEQ multiplex PCR; TCRdb's copy has only in-frame clones and leaves some out. The sample carries 150,000 to 200,000 clones, around 90% recorded once. The chain joins TRBV6-5 to TRBJ1-1; possibly TRBD1 for D (6 bases). This TCR derives from a human donor in a cohort sampled during active COVID-19. What was sequenced was peripheral blood. CDR3 nucleotides: TGTGCCAGCAGTTCCCTGGGGGGCGGGGGGGAAGCTTTCTTT. As protein: CASSSLGGGGEAFF.